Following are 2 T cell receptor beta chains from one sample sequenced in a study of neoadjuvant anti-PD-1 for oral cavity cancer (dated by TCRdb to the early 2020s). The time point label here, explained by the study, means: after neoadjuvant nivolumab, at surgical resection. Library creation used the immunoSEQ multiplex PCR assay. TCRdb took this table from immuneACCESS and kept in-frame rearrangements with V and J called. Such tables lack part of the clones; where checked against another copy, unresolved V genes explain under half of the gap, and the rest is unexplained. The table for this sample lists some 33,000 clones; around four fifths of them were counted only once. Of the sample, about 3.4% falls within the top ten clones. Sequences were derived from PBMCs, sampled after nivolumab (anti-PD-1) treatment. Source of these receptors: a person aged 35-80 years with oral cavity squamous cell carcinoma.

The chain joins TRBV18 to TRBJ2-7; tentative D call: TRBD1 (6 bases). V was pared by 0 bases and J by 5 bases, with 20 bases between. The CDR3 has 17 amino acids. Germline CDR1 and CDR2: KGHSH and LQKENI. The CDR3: CASSPPAGQTVLDEQYF. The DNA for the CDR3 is TGTGCCAGCTCACCACCGGCAGGACAGACCGTGTTGGACGAGCAGTACTTC.

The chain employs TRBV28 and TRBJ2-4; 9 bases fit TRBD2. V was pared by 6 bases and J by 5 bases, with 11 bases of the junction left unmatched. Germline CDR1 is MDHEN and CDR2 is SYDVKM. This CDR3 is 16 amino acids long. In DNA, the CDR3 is TGTGCCAGCAGGGCTTTAAGAGCGGGGGGCCAAAACATTCAGTACTTC. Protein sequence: CASRALRAGGQNIQYF.